These 8 T cell receptor beta chains originate from one sample sequenced in a study of regulatory T cells in long-lasting Graves disease (dated by TCRdb to about 2021). Libraries were prepared through multiplex PCR. The sequencing machine was an Illumina HiSeq 4000. TCR beta libraries were built with iRepertoire HTBI primers and Arm-PCR amplification of CDR3 regions. The public reads were reanalyzed by TCRdb: fastp trimming at Q25, MiXCR alignment, in-frame beta chains only. One record per CDR3 amino acid sequence lists the most common genes and DNA. The sample table contains approximately 400,000 distinct CDR3 sequences; only one count was recorded for 20% to 25% of them. Together, the top ten hold less than 30% of the sample. The time point label of this sample denotes: persistent/refractory GD, antithyroid drugs over 5 years with positive TRAb. RNA was extracted from PBMCs in TRIzol for both TCR sequencing and RNA sequencing.

The input for sequencing was peripheral blood mononuclear cells (PBMCs), taken when the disease was refractory, from a patient treated with antithyroid drugs. These TCRs come from a woman aged 40 to 50 with Graves disease. Donor details come from another sample of the same person, matched by shared clones.

Ten or more counts support this clonotype. The V call is TRBV12-3 or TRBV12-4, the J call TRBJ1-5; perhaps TRBD1 as D (5 bases). V lost 2 bases and J 2 bases, leaving 16 bases between the germline ends. This CDR3 contains 17 residues. The CDR3 DNA follows: TGTGCCAGCAGTTTAAAGGTCTTGGGGCAGCGCAATCAGCCCCAGCATTTT. Amino acids: CASSLKVLGQRNQPQHF.

The V and J genes are TRBV6-5 and TRBJ1-2; tentative D call: TRBD1 (6 bases). Trimming cost V 2 bases and J 7 bases, with 11 bases left between them. The germline gives CDR1 MNHEY, CDR2 SVGAGI. The CDR3 covers 13 residues. The CDR3 here is CASSYERQAGYTF. The CDR3, as DNA: TGTGCCAGCAGTTACGAGAGACAGGCTGGCTACACCTTC.

At least ten counts were recorded for this clonotype. The CDR3 bases are TGTGCCAGCAGTTTACCCAAGACGCCCCAGCATTTT. It is translated as CASSLPKTPQHF. This chain links TRBV28 with TRBJ1-5; D ambiguous. From germline, CDR1 is MDHEN and CDR2 SYDVKM. This CDR3 comprises 12 residues. The V end lost 2 bases, the J end lost 9 bases, and 8 bases lay between the germline ends.

Here the CDR3 reads CSARGSGFGNTEAFF. For the CDR3, the DNA is TGCAGTGCTAGAGGTTCAGGGTTTGGGAACACTGAAGCTTTCTTT. The rearrangement joins TRBV20-1 to TRBJ1-1; D possibly corresponds to TRBD1 (5 bases). The CDR3 has 15 residues. V lost 1 base and J lost 1, with 13 bases in between. CDR1 and CDR2 from the germline V gene are DFQATT and SNEGSKA (reference sequence).

The V call is TRBV10-3, the J call TRBJ1-1; D is unclear. V was shortened by 5 bases and J by 1 base, with 14 bases between the two germline ends. The germline CDR1 and CDR2 sequences are ENHRY and SYGVKD. The CDR3 runs to 15 residues. CDR3 bases: TGTGCCATCAGTAACAGAAGGGATCGGAACACTGAAGCTTTCTTT. The encoded protein is CAISNRRDRNTEAFF.

This clonotype has a handful of counts. V gene TRBV4-2 combines with J gene TRBJ1-5, with D unclear. The germline CDR1 and CDR2 sequences are LGHNA and YNFKEQ. V was shortened by 6 bases and J by 0 bases, with 9 bases between the two germline ends. The CDR3 extends over 14 amino acids. The CDR3 spells CASRPGDSNQPQHF. The CDR3 DNA reads as TGTGCCAGCAGACCCGGGGATAGCAATCAGCCCCAGCATTTT.

This clonotype was observed at least ten times. The chain is built from TRBV28 and TRBJ2-2; the D is unclear. From germline, CDR1 is MDHEN and CDR2 SYDVKM. This CDR3 is 16 amino acids long. V gave up 5 bases and J gave up 0 bases, with 13 bases separating them. CDR3 residues: CASSLISLSNTGELFF. In DNA form, the CDR3 reads TGTGCCAGCAGTCTAATCTCTCTTTCGAACACCGGGGAGCTGTTTTTT.

This chain joins TRBV20-1 and TRBJ2-1, with TRBD2 identical over 10 bases. Germline CDR1 and CDR2: DFQATT and SNEGSKA (reference sequence). V dropped 5 bases and J dropped 6; count of bases not matched to a gene: 13. CDR3 length: 16 amino acids. The CDR3 region has the DNA TGCAGTGCTCTAAAGATAGCGGGAGGTTTCGTCAATGAGCAGTTCTTC. Translated: CSALKIAGGFVNEQFF.